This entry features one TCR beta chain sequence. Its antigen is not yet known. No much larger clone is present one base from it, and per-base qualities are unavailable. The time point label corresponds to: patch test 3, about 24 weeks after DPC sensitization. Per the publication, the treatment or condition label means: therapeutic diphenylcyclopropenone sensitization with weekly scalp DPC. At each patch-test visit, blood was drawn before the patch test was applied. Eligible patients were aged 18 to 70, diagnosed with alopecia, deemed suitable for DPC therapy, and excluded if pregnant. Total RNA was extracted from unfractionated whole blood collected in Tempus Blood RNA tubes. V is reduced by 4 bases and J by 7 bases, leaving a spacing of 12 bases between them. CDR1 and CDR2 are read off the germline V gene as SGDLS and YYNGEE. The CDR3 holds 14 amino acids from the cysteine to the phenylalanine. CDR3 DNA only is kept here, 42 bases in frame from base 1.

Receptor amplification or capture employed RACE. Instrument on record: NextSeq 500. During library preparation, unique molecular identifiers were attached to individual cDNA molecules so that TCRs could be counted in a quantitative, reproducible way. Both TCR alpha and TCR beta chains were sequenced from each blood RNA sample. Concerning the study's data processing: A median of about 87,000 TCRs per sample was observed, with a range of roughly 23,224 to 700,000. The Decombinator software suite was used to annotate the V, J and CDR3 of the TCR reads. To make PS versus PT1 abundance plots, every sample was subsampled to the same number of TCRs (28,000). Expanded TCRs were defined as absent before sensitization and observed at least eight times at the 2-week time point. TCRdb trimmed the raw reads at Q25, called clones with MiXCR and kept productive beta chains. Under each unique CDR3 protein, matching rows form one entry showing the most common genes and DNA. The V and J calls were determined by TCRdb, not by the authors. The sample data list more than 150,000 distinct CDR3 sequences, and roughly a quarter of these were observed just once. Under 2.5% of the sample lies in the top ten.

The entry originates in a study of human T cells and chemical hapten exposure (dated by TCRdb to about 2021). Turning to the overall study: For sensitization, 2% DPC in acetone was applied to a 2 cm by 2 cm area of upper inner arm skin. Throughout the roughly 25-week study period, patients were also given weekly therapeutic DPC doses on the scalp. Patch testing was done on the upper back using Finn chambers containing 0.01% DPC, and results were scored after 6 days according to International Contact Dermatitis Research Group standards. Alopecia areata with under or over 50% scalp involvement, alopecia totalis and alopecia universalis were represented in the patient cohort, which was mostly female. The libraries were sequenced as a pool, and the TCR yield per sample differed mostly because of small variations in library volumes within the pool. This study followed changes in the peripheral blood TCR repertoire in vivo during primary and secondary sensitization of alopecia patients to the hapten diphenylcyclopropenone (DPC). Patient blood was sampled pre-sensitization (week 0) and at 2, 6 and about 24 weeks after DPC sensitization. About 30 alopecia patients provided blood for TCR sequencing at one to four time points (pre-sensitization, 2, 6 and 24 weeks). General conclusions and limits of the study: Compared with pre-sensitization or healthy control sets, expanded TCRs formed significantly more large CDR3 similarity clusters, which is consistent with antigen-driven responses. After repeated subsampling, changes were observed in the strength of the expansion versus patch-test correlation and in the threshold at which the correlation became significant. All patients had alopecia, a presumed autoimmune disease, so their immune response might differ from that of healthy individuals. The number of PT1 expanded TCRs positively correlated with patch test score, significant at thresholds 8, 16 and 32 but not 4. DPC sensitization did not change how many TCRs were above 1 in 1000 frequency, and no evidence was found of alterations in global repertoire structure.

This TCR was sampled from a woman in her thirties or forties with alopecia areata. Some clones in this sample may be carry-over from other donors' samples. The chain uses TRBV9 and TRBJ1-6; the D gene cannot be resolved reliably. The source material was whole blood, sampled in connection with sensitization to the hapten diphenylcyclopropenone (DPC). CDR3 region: CASSPRVGNSPLHF. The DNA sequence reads TGTGCCAGCAGCCCCCGGGTAGGAAATTCACCCCTCCACTTT. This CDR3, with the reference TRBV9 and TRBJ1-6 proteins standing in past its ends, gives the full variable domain DSGVTQTPKHLITATGQRVTLRCSPRSGDLSVYWYQQSLDQGLQFLIQYYNGEERAKGNILERFSAQQFPDLHSELNLSSLELGDSALYFCASSPRVGNSPLHFGNGTRLTVT.